The 29 T cell receptor beta chains listed next were all sequenced from one sample in a study of CXCR3-negative and CXCR3-positive naive CD8 T cells. No cognate antigen is known for these TCRs. Each TRB cDNA library was prepared by 5' RACE (with UMI labels). TCRdb derives one entry per CDR3 protein from the 5' RACE reads, leaving out DNA. The sample table includes about 120,000 distinct CDR3 sequences. Study results and caveats: Researchers report that CXCR3-positive naive cells carry more hydrophobic TRB CDR3s than CXCR3-negative naive cells.

Sequencing was performed on naive CXCR3+ CD8+ T cells from blood. Subset here: CD45RO-CCR7+CD27+CD95- naive CD8+ T cells expressing CXCR3 (TNR3+). The origin of the receptors is a human donor in good health. Some clones in this sample may be carry-over from other donors' samples.

This chain links TRBV25-1 with TRBJ2-1. The CDR3 runs to 13 residues. Germline-derived CDR1 and CDR2 are MGHDK and SYGVNS. CDR3 protein: CASSRDSYNEQFF.

This chain links TRBV29-1 with TRBJ1-1. The CDR3 has 14 residues. Germline CDR1 reads SQVTM; CDR2 reads ANQGSEA. The CDR3 loop is CSVEDLRQNTEAFF.

This chain uses TRBV4-1 with TRBJ2-2; TCRdb selects TRBD2, and the lack of DNA leaves this call unchecked. Per germline, CDR1 MGHRA and CDR2 YSYEKL. The CDR3 contains 17 residues. The chain's CDR3 is CASSQVAGGLNTGELFF.

The chain links TRBV11-2 to TRBJ1-1; with no DNA, the TCRdb D assignment of TRBD1 cannot be verified. The CDR3 spans 16 residues. The germline V gene encodes CDR1 SGHAT and CDR2 FQNNGV. The CDR3 region is CASSLGETGMNTEAFF.

The J gene is TRBJ2-1, the V gene TRBV4-1; TCRdb picks TRBD2, but there is no DNA to check that call. Germline V gene sequence: CDR1 MGHRA, CDR2 YSYEKL. This CDR3 is 14 amino acids long. The CDR3: CASSRRVGNNEQFF.

The chain carries TRBV29-1 and TRBJ1-2; TCRdb indicates TRBD1, and absent DNA this call remains unverified. The CDR3 loop spans 12 amino acids. Germline V CDR1 and CDR2: SQVTM, ANQGSEA. The CDR3 spells CSAGGANYGYTF.

The chain has TRBV19 and TRBJ2-1; the TRBD2 assignment by TCRdb is unverifiable without DNA. The germline V gene encodes CDR1 LNHDA and CDR2 SQIVND (reference sequence). There are 14 residues in the CDR3. The CDR3 loop is CASRLAGGLNEQFF.

This chain connects TRBV4-1 to TRBJ2-2. The germline gives CDR1 MGHRA, CDR2 YSYEKL. The CDR3 runs 13 residues. The CDR3: CASSQPNTGELFF.

The rearrangement uses TRBV5-6 and TRBJ1-1; without DNA, the TCRdb call of TRBD1 cannot be checked. Germline lookup yields CDR1 SGHDT and CDR2 YYEEEE. The CDR3 length is 18 residues. CDR3 loop: CASGRWWGLDRGRPEAFF.

The V and J genes are TRBV20-1 and TRBJ1-5. The CDR3 has 13 residues. The germline gives CDR1 DFQATT, CDR2 SNEGSKA (reference sequence). The CDR3: CSPDDHSNQPQHF.

This chain connects TRBV14 to TRBJ2-7; TCRdb outputs TRBD1, but without DNA this stays unchecked. The germline gives CDR1 SGHDN, CDR2 FVKESK. The CDR3 runs 14 residues. The CDR3 loop reads CASSRYRVPYEQYF.

The CDR3 protein is CASSQDFGRDLGEQYF. This chain links TRBV4-1 with TRBJ2-7; TCRdb designates TRBD2, a call that cannot be tested without DNA. The germline CDR1 and CDR2 sequences are MGHRA and YSYEKL. CDR3 length: 16 amino acids.

This rearrangement joins TRBV7-6 to TRBJ2-3; the D call of TRBD1 rests on TCRdb alone, since no DNA is present to check it. Per the germline V gene, CDR1 is SGHVS and CDR2 is FNYEAQ. The CDR3 runs 14 residues. The CDR3 sequence is CASATGEITDTQYF.

V and J are TRBV14 and TRBJ2-2; TCRdb reports TRBD2, a call that lacks DNA to check it against. Germline V gene sequence: CDR1 SGHDN, CDR2 FVKESK. There are 16 residues in the CDR3. CDR3 sequence: CASSHPSGRAPGELFF.

The chain links TRBV19 to TRBJ2-7; the D call from TCRdb, TRBD2, cannot be confirmed without DNA. CDR3 length: 16 residues. The germline CDR1 and CDR2 sequences are LNHDA and SQIVND (reference sequence). CDR3 sequence reads: CASSTAQGLAGYEQYF.

The rearrangement joins TRBV20-1 to TRBJ1-5; TCRdb picks TRBD1, but there is no DNA to check that call. The length of the CDR3 is 14 residues. CDR1 is DFQATT, CDR2 SNEGSKA, per germline (reference sequence). CDR3 residues: CSAQGTGGAQPQHF.

The chain employs TRBV4-1 and TRBJ2-3; TCRdb's D gene call, TRBD2, goes unchecked for lack of DNA. The CDR3 covers 20 residues. Germline loops: CDR1 MGHRA, CDR2 YSYEKL. The CDR3: CASSPWTDPGLAGGPDTQYF.

The rearrangement links TRBV19 to TRBJ2-7. The CDR3 sequence is 13 residues long. CDR1 is LNHDA, CDR2 SQIVND, per germline (reference sequence). CDR3 region: CASSYSLPHEQYF.

V gene TRBV29-1 combines with J gene TRBJ2-5; TCRdb designates TRBD1, a call that cannot be tested without DNA. CDR1 is SQVTM, CDR2 ANQGSEA, per germline. The CDR3 length is 16 residues. Here the CDR3 reads CSVATSLTGARETQYF.

This chain uses TRBV27 with TRBJ2-2. This CDR3 has 15 residues. Germline CDR1 reads MNHEY; CDR2 reads SMNVEV (reference sequence). The CDR3 spells CASSLDLGWTGELFF.

The chain links TRBV5-1 to TRBJ2-7; TCRdb indicates TRBD2, and absent DNA this call remains unverified. The CDR3 spans 16 residues. Germline V gene data show CDR1 as SGHRS and CDR2 as YFSETQ. The CDR3: CASSGGTSGQNYEQYF.

V gene TRBV6-4 combines with J gene TRBJ2-7; there is no DNA to check the TCRdb D call of TRBD1. Germline V gene sequence: CDR1 MRHNA, CDR2 SNTAGT. The CDR3 contains 13 residues. CDR3 region: CASLQGGGYEQYF.

The rearrangement joins TRBV5-6 to TRBJ2-5; no DNA is available, so the TRBD1 call from TCRdb remains unchecked. The CDR3 loop spans 14 amino acids. CDR1 and CDR2 (germline): SGHDT, YYEEEE. The CDR3 is CASSLAGPQETQYF.

The chain has TRBV13 and TRBJ2-5; the D call of TRBD2 rests on TCRdb alone, since no DNA is present to check it. The CDR3 is 16 residues long. Germline CDR1 is PRHDT and CDR2 is FYEKMQ (reference sequence). The CDR3 spells CASSDGFLGSQETQYF.

The CDR3 loop reads CASSFDYPDRSTNEKLFF. The genes are TRBV12-3 or TRBV12-4 and TRBJ1-4; the D gene TCRdb calls, TRBD1, cannot be checked with no DNA. CDR3 length: 18 residues.

The rearrangement links TRBV20-1 to TRBJ2-7; TCRdb picks TRBD1, but there is no DNA to check that call. Germline assignment: CDR1 DFQATT and CDR2 SNEGSKA (reference sequence). The CDR3 runs 14 residues. CDR3 region: CSAPESGGRHEQYF.

V is TRBV14 and J is TRBJ1-6; the TCRdb D gene call, TRBD1, has no DNA to confirm it. CDR1 SGHDN and CDR2 FVKESK come from the germline V gene. The CDR3 contains 14 residues. CDR3 sequence: CASSQDRGTSPLHF. Based on the CDR3 plus reference TRBV14 and TRBJ1-6, the full variable domain is EAGVTQFPSHSVIEKGQTVTLRCDPISGHDNLYWYRRVMGKEIKFLLHFVKESKQDESGMPNNRFLAERTGGTYSTLKVQPAELEDSGVYFCASSQDRGTSPLHFGNGTRLTVT.

The chain combines TRBV24-1 with TRBJ2-7; TCRdb's D call of TRBD1 is untestable without DNA. The CDR3 has 12 amino acids. Germline V CDR1 and CDR2: KGHDR, SFDVKD. The CDR3 reads CATSETGIEQYF.

The chain has TRBV27 and TRBJ2-7; lacking DNA, the TRBD1 call made by TCRdb goes unchecked. CDR3 size: 15 residues. Germline assignment: CDR1 MNHEY and CDR2 SMNVEV (reference sequence). The CDR3 sequence: CASSFLGQSSYEQYF.